Below are 26 T cell receptor beta chains sequenced from a single sample in a study of T cell responses to AZD1222 COVID-19 vaccine. Libraries were prepared by immunoSEQ multiplex PCR; TCRdb keeps only in-frame clonotypes and omits some of them. The sample consists of about 99,000 clones, approximately 94% of them appearing once. The input for sequencing was peripheral blood, taken on day 0 of AZD1222 vaccination. The receptors were sampled from an adult in good health.

The chain employs TRBV27 and TRBJ2-1, with TRBD2 matching 8 bases. The CDR3 sequence is 15 residues long. Germline lookup yields CDR1 MNHEY and CDR2 SMNVEV (reference sequence). Germline trimming cut 3 bases from V and 2 bases from J; bases unmatched to any gene: 3. For the CDR3, the DNA is TGTGCCAGCAGTTTGGCTAGCGGGCCCTACAATGAGCAGTTCTTC. Translation: CASSLASGPYNEQFF.

The rearrangement uses TRBV19 and TRBJ1-2; D not resolved. V was cut by 3 bases and J by 8 bases, with 16 bases left in between. Germline lookup yields CDR1 LNHDA and CDR2 SQIVND (reference sequence). This CDR3 is built from 14 residues. DNA for the CDR3: TGTGCCAGTAGTATTACGGCCCTGACAAGAGGCTACACCTTC. Amino acid sequence: CASSITALTRGYTF.

This chain joins TRBV3-1 (or the pseudogene TRBV3-2) and TRBJ1-6, with D perhaps TRBD1 (6 bases). Germline CDR1 reads LGHDT; CDR2 reads YNNKEL (reference sequence). The CDR3 totals 15 residues. V lost 2 bases and J 7 bases, leaving 12 bases between the germline ends. The CDR3, as DNA: TGTGCCAGCAGCCAATTACAGGGAGCAAATTCACCCCTCCACTTT. Translated: CASSQLQGANSPLHF.

This clone was recorded many times. The chain couples TRBV27 to TRBJ2-3, with a possible D match to TRBD2 (6 bases). The V and J ends lost 5 bases and 4 bases respectively, with 28 bases between them. Germline loops: CDR1 MNHEY, CDR2 SMNVEV (reference sequence). The CDR3 loop spans 19 amino acids. The CDR3 coding sequence is TGTGCCAGCAGTAAAGTTGGCGGGGACTTGCTCGATTACGCAGATACGCAGTATTTT. Its translation: CASSKVGGDLLDYADTQYF.

This rearrangement joins TRBV5-1 to TRBJ2-7, with D possibly being TRBD2 (5 bases). CDR3 length equals 12 residues. Between the trimmed V and J ends, which lost 10 bases and 1 base, there was a span of 12 bases. Germline loops: CDR1 SGHRS, CDR2 YFSETQ. The CDR3 here is CASSGGSYEQYF. CDR3 nucleotide sequence: TGCGCCTCGTCGGGCGGGTCCTACGAGCAGTACTTC.

This chain joins TRBV6-5 and TRBJ1-6, with D unclear. CDR3 length: 12 residues. V lost 8 bases and J lost 9, with 11 bases in between. Germline V gene sequence: CDR1 MNHEY, CDR2 SVGAGI. In DNA, the CDR3 is TGTGCCAGCGTCACTGGTACTTCACCCCTCCACTTT. This translates into CASVTGTSPLHF.

The rearrangement joins TRBV7-8 to TRBJ1-6; weak D call: TRBD1 (5 bases). Per germline, CDR1 SGHVS and CDR2 FQNEAQ. The CDR3 consists of 18 residues. Trimming removed 3 bases at V and 0 bases at J, with 15 bases between. The CDR3 DNA is TGTGCCAGCAGCTTCTATTCCGGGACGAGCTCCTATAATTCACCCCTCCACTTT. It encodes CASSFYSGTSSYNSPLHF.

This sequence joins TRBV9 and TRBJ1-2; D remains ambiguous. V gave up 1 base and J gave up 11 bases, with 12 bases separating them. CDR3 size: 12 residues. Germline CDR1 reads SGDLS; CDR2 reads YYNGEE. The CDR3 bases are TGTGCCAGCAGCGTAAGTTCGGGTACATACACCTTC. Amino acids: CASSVSSGTYTF.

This rearrangement joins TRBV5-4 to TRBJ2-5, with 11 bases fitting TRBD2. J was trimmed by 2 bases and V by 4 bases; bases with no gene match: 4. Looked up from germline, CDR1 is SGHNT and CDR2 is YYREEE (reference sequence). CDR3 length: 15 amino acids. The CDR3: CASSGGTSGQETQYF. CDR3 sequence (DNA): TGTGCCAGCAGCGGGGGGACTAGCGGACAAGAGACCCAGTACTTC.

The chain couples TRBV7-2 to TRBJ1-6, with D unresolved. Trimming left V 4 bases short and J 10 bases short, with 11 bases between. Germline V gene sequence: CDR1 SGHTA, CDR2 FQGNSA. The CDR3 spans 13 residues. The CDR3 loop is CASSYYEKSPLHF. The CDR3, as DNA: TGTGCCAGCAGCTACTACGAGAAGTCACCCCTCCACTTT.

The V call is TRBV2, the J call TRBJ2-1; D is unresolved. The CDR3 spans 13 residues. Trimming removed 4 bases at V and 5 bases at J, with 9 bases between. Per the germline V gene, CDR1 is SNHLY and CDR2 is FYNNEI. DNA of the CDR3: TGTGCCAGCAGTGTGGGGTGGGACAATGAGCAGTTCTTC. Residues: CASSVGWDNEQFF.

The chain recombines TRBV7-9 with TRBJ2-1; D uncertain. V lost 3 bases, J lost 3 bases, and 12 bases lay in between. Germline V gene data show CDR1 as SEHNR and CDR2 as FQNEAQ (reference sequence). This CDR3 has 15 amino acids. This chain's CDR3 is CASSFDAARYNEQFF. The CDR3 DNA sequence: TGTGCCAGCAGCTTTGATGCGGCACGCTACAATGAGCAGTTCTTC.

V usage is TRBV3-1 (or the pseudogene TRBV3-2) and J usage is TRBJ1-2; no definite D call. This CDR3 spans 12 amino acids. Between the trimmed V and J ends, which lost 3 bases and 7 bases, there was a span of 9 bases. The germline gives CDR1 LGHDT, CDR2 YNNKEL (reference sequence). The CDR3 DNA sequence: TGTGCCAGCAGCCACACGAGGGTTGGCTACACCTTC. Translated: CASSHTRVGYTF.

The rearrangement links TRBV4-3 to TRBJ1-5, with D unresolved. V was cut by 0 bases and J by 10 bases, with 16 bases left in between. Germline CDR1 and CDR2: LGHNA and YSLEER. The CDR3 is 15 amino acids. CDR3 protein: CASSQDRAAQEPQHF. The CDR3 DNA is TGCGCCAGCAGCCAAGATCGGGCCGCGCAGGAACCCCAGCATTTT.

The chain has TRBV28 and TRBJ2-7; 7 bases line up with TRBD1. CDR3 length: 14 residues. V was pared by 1 base and J by 4 bases, with 4 bases of the junction left unmatched. Germline V gives CDR1 MDHEN, CDR2 SYDVKM. DNA of the CDR3: TGTGCCAGCAGTTTATCTGGGACAGAGTACGAGCAGTACTTC. This sequence encodes CASSLSGTEYEQYF.

The chain joins TRBV3-1 (or the pseudogene TRBV3-2) to TRBJ1-3; D is uncertain. The germline V gene encodes CDR1 LGHDT and CDR2 YNNKEL (reference sequence). V was pared by 1 base and J by 0 bases, with 7 bases between. This CDR3 comprises 15 residues. CDR3 in DNA: TGTGCCAGCAGCCAAGGAGGCTACTCTGGAAACACCATATATTTT. This encodes CASSQGGYSGNTIYF.

The genes are TRBV19 and TRBJ2-1; 7 nucleotides match TRBD1. J gave up 7 bases and V 10 bases, and 7 bases lay outside the gene matches. The CDR3 length is 12 residues. Germline CDR1 is LNHDA and CDR2 is SQIVND (reference sequence). The CDR3 DNA follows: TGTGCCACCGGGGACAGCCCTAATGAGCAGTTCTTC. It yields the protein CATGDSPNEQFF.

V usage is TRBV6-5 and J usage is TRBJ1-4; TRBD1 is a possible D gene (5 bases). CDR3 length: 14 amino acids. The V gene lost 6 bases and the J gene lost 7 bases, with 15 bases spanning the gap. Germline V gene sequence: CDR1 MNHEY, CDR2 SVGAGI. The CDR3 loop reads CASRGTQLGEKLFF. CDR3 DNA sequence: TGTGCCAGCAGGGGGACCCAGCTAGGTGAAAAACTGTTTTTT.

The chain's CDR3 is CASSVESRTGLSEQFF. The CDR3 coding sequence is TGTGCCAGCAGCGTAGAATCCAGGACAGGGTTGAGTGAGCAGTTCTTC. This chain links TRBV9 with TRBJ2-1; 8 bases are shared with TRBD1. The CDR3 extends over 16 amino acids. After removal of 0 bases from V and 9 bases from J, the junction contained 11 bases not matched to a gene. Germline loops: CDR1 SGDLS, CDR2 YYNGEE.

This chain connects TRBV4-3 to TRBJ2-1, with 9 bases fitting TRBD2. V was clipped by 1 base and J by 9 bases; unmatched bases: 7. The germline CDR1 and CDR2 sequences are LGHNA and YSLEER. The CDR3 runs 15 residues. The CDR3 spells CASSQVIAGVGEQFF. CDR3 in DNA: TGCGCCAGCAGCCAAGTGATAGCGGGAGTAGGTGAGCAGTTCTTC.

The V and J genes are TRBV4-1 and TRBJ1-2, with D perhaps matching TRBD1 (6 bases). The CDR3 spans 16 residues. CDR1 MGHRA and CDR2 YSYEKL come from the germline V gene. The V and J ends lost 2 bases and 7 bases respectively, with 20 bases between them. The CDR3 nucleotides are TGCGCCAGCAGCCAAATCCAGGGGCGCAGTTCCGGTGGCTACACCTTC. Its protein product is CASSQIQGRSSGGYTF.

CDR3 loop: CASEGQGTTGELFF. CDR3 in DNA: TGTGCCTCTGAGGGACAGGGGACCACCGGGGAGCTGTTTTTT. The chain recombines TRBV15 with TRBJ2-2; 10 bases match TRBD1. Looked up from germline, CDR1 is LNHNV and CDR2 is YYDKDF (reference sequence). The CDR3 has 14 residues. With V trimmed by 11 bases and J by 4 bases, 7 bases remained unmatched.

The genes are TRBV16 and TRBJ2-7, with D possibly matching TRBD1 (6 bases). The CDR3 runs 16 residues. Trimming removed 6 bases at V and 3 bases at J, with 21 bases between. In germline, CDR1 is KGHSY, CDR2 FQNENV. The CDR3 DNA reads TGTGCCAGCAGTAGTTCTCCGGGACATGGGCTCTACGAGCAGTACTTC. It encodes CASSSSPGHGLYEQYF.

The rearrangement uses TRBV28 and TRBJ1-1, with 7 bases matching TRBD1. The CDR3 has 14 amino acids. V was clipped by 6 bases and J by 4 bases; unmatched bases: 8. Germline CDR1 is MDHEN and CDR2 is SYDVKM. The CDR3 coding sequence is TGTGCCAGCAGATCGACAGGGTTAGCCACTGAAGCTTTCTTT. It translates to CASRSTGLATEAFF.

J is TRBJ1-4 and V is TRBV30; 8 positions agree with TRBD1. After removal of 0 bases from V and 7 bases from J, the junction contained 7 bases not matched to a gene. This CDR3 comprises 15 residues. CDR1 and CDR2 from the germline V gene are GTSNPN and SVGIG (reference sequence). The CDR3: CAWSVWRQGSEKLFF. Written as DNA, the CDR3 is TGTGCCTGGAGTGTATGGAGACAGGGGAGTGAAAAACTGTTTTTT.

The CDR3 DNA sequence: TGTGCCAGCAGTGAAGGCCAGCTTGAAGCTTTCTTT. It is translated as CASSEGQLEAFF. The genes are TRBV25-1 and TRBJ1-1, with D unresolved. From germline, CDR1 is MGHDK and CDR2 SYGVNS. V lost 2 bases, J lost 7 bases, and 8 bases lay in between. This CDR3 has 12 amino acids. Looking up the rest from reference TRBV25-1 and TRBJ1-1 gives the full variable domain: EADIYQTPRYLVIGTGKKITLECSQTMGHDKMYWYQQDPGMELHLIHYSYGVNSTEKGDLSSESTVSRIRTEHFPLTLESARPSHTSQYLCASSEGQLEAFFGQGTRLTVV.